A selection of T cell receptor beta chains follows, all from one sample in a study of cytotoxic CD8 clonotypes in ibrutinib-treated CLL. The data were produced by immunoSEQ multiplex PCR, yet TCRdb's version contains in-frame clones alone and is incomplete. The sample consists of 110,000 to 150,000 clones, 60% to 85% of them appearing once. Sequenced here: PBMCs, sampled after 24 months of ibrutinib treatment. Receptors were obtained from a human donor with chronic lymphocytic leukemia. The CDR3 runs from the conserved cysteine through the conserved F or W. D genes are given only for firm matches. For some rows the clone size is stated as once, few or many, or as a class when expanded; others skip it.

d_call	clone_size	v_call	j_call	cdr3_nt	cdr3_aa
TRBD1	NA	TRBV11-1	TRBJ2-7	TGTGCCAGCAGCTTAGGGGACAGGGGCGGCTACGAGCAGTACTTC	CASSLGDRGGYEQYF
NA	NA	TRBV7-2	TRBJ1-2	TGTGCCAGCAGTTACGCGTGGGGGGCCTACTATGGCTACACCTTC	CASSYAWGAYYGYTF
NA	NA	TRBV30	TRBJ2-1	TGTGCCTGGAGTGTGGAGGTTTATGGCAATGAGCAGTTCTTC	CAWSVEVYGNEQFF
NA	NA	TRBV5-1	TRBJ1-1	TGCGCCAGCAGCTTGATTGGAGGGATGAACACTGAAGCTTTCTTT	CASSLIGGMNTEAFF
TRBD1	NA	TRBV6-6	TRBJ1-5	TGTGCCAGCAGTTACTGGACAGGGGGCGTTCAGCCCCAGCATTTT	CASSYWTGGVQPQHF
NA	NA	TRBV29-1	TRBJ1-5	TGCAGCGTGGGGGGCGCCCAGGGTGGGCCCCAGCATTTT	CSVGGAQGGPQHF
NA	NA	TRBV4-3	TRBJ2-1	TGCGCCAGCAGCCAGGACGGGAACTCCTACAATGAGCAGTTCTTC	CASSQDGNSYNEQFF
TRBD1	few	TRBV28	TRBJ1-1	TGTGCCAGCAGCCGGGGACAGGGGTACACTGAAGCTTTCTTT	CASSRGQGYTEAFF
TRBD1	once	TRBV10-3	TRBJ1-3	TGTGCCACCCGGACAGGGGGGACCTCTGGAAACACCATATATTTT	CATRTGGTSGNTIYF
NA	few	TRBV10-3	TRBJ1-2	TGTGCCACACAGGGCTTGGGGGGCTACACCTTC	CATQGLGGYTF
NA	NA	TRBV7-6	TRBJ2-5	TGTGCCAGCAGCTTAGCGGCAGGGGAGACCCAGTACTTC	CASSLAAGETQYF
TRBD2	NA	TRBV19	TRBJ2-7	TGTGCCAGTAGTGCCGGGGGGGTAGCGGGAAGGTACGAGCAGTACTTC	CASSAGGVAGRYEQYF
NA	NA	TRBV25-1	TRBJ1-1	TGTGCCAGCAGTGAATGGGAGATGAACACTGAAGCTTTCTTT	CASSEWEMNTEAFF
NA	NA	TRBV5-4	TRBJ1-3	TGTGCCAGCAGCCTGGCAGGCTCTGGAAACACCATATATTTT	CASSLAGSGNTIYF
TRBD2	few	TRBV7-2	TRBJ2-3	TGTGCCAGCAGCCCGGGAAGCGGGGAGACAGATACGCAGTATTTT	CASSPGSGETDTQYF
NA	NA	TRBV19	TRBJ1-2	TGTGCCAGTAGTCAACGCACAGAAGACCCCTATGGCTACACCTTC	CASSQRTEDPYGYTF
NA	few	TRBV5-4	TRBJ2-1	TGTGCCAGCAGCCCGGCACTGGCCAACAATGAGCAGTTCTTC	CASSPALANNEQFF
NA	NA	TRBV2	TRBJ2-7	TGTGCCAGCAGTGAGGGCTGGGACAACTCCTACGAGCAGTACTTC	CASSEGWDNSYEQYF
NA	NA	TRBV5-1	TRBJ2-7	TGCGCCAGCAGCCCCGGGGGGACAGGCAACTACGAGCAGTACTTC	CASSPGGTGNYEQYF
TRBD1	NA	TRBV7-6	TRBJ1-1	TGTGCCAGCAGCTCCAGGGGGGCAGACACTGAAGCTTTCTTT	CASSSRGADTEAFF
NA	few	TRBV18	TRBJ1-1	TGTGCCAGCATCGGGACACTCAACACTGAAGCTTTCTTT	CASIGTLNTEAFF
NA	few	TRBV18	TRBJ1-3	TGTGCCAGCTCACCGGACAGCACTGGAAACACCATATATTTT	CASSPDSTGNTIYF
NA	few	TRBV5-1	TRBJ1-2	TGCGCCAGCAGCTTGGGGGACATCAACTATGGCTACACCTTC	CASSLGDINYGYTF
NA	NA	TRBV19	TRBJ1-2	TGTGCCAGTAGTGCCTGGCCGGGGGGCGGCTATGGCTACACCTTC	CASSAWPGGGYGYTF
NA	NA	TRBV6-1	TRBJ2-7	TGTGCCAGCAGTGAAAAGGGTCTCTTCGAGCAGTACTTC	CASSEKGLFEQYF
NA	NA	TRBV10-3	TRBJ1-1	TGTGCCATCAGGTACAGCCAGAACACTGAAGCTTTCTTT	CAIRYSQNTEAFF
TRBD2	once	TRBV27	TRBJ2-7	TGTGCCAGTGGGACTAGCGGGAGCTCCTACGAGCAGTACTTC	CASGTSGSSYEQYF
TRBD1	NA	TRBV7-2	TRBJ2-1	TGTGCCAGCAGCTTCAGCTGGGACAGAATCAATGAGCAGTTCTTC	CASSFSWDRINEQFF
TRBD2	NA	TRBV7-9	TRBJ2-1	TGTGCCAGCAGCCCCCGGGGGGGGCGCAAGAATGAGCAGTTCTTC	CASSPRGGRKNEQFF
TRBD2	NA	TRBV6-6	TRBJ2-7	TGTGCCAGCAGTGCACTAGCGGGGGGCGGCGAGCAGTACTTC	CASSALAGGGEQYF
NA	NA	TRBV6-5	TRBJ2-3	TGTGCCAGCAGTTACTCGCTAGCAACAGATACGCAGTATTTT	CASSYSLATDTQYF
TRBD2	NA	TRBV5-1	TRBJ2-1	TGCGCCAGCAGCCCCGGGACTAGCGGGGTGGGTGAGCAGTTCTTC	CASSPGTSGVGEQFF
TRBD1	NA	TRBV28	TRBJ2-7	TGTGCCAGCAGCGGGACAGTCTACGAGCAGTACTTC	CASSGTVYEQYF
NA	NA	TRBV6-6	TRBJ2-2	TGTGCCAGCAGTTACTTGGGTGCCGGGGAGCTGTTTTTT	CASSYLGAGELFF
TRBD2	once	TRBV19	TRBJ2-5	TGTGCCAGTAGTATAGGGGTTAGCGGGGACATGGAGACCCAGTACTTC	CASSIGVSGDMETQYF
TRBD2	NA	TRBV10-3	TRBJ2-7	TGTGCCATCAGGGCTAGCGGGGGGGCGGGCGACGAGCAGTACTTC	CAIRASGGAGDEQYF
NA	NA	TRBV28	TRBJ2-1	TGTGCCAGCAGTTTATTTCGGGTACTAGGGACCTACAATGAGCAGTTCTTC	CASSLFRVLGTYNEQFF
NA	NA	TRBV7-2	TRBJ1-6	TGTGCCAGCAGCACCGACAGCAGTAATTCACCCCTCCACTTT	CASSTDSSNSPLHF
NA	NA	TRBV18	TRBJ2-7	TGTGCCAGCTCACCGGTCGCAGGGTTTATCGAGCAGTACTTC	CASSPVAGFIEQYF
NA	NA	TRBV28	TRBJ1-1	TGTGCCAGCAGTTCGGTGGGCACTGAAGCTTTCTTT	CASSSVGTEAFF
TRBD1	NA	TRBV7-2	TRBJ2-5	TGTGCCAGCACCAGGGACAGACAGACCCAGTACTTC	CASTRDRQTQYF
TRBD1	NA	TRBV28	TRBJ1-2	TGTGCCAGCAGCTGGGGGACAGACTATGGCTACACCTTC	CASSWGTDYGYTF
NA	NA	TRBV4-1	TRBJ1-2	TGCGCCAGCAGCCACCACTTGCCGGGTCCCGGTGGGTATGGCTACACCTTC	CASSHHLPGPGGYGYTF
NA	NA	TRBV11-3	TRBJ1-6	TGTGCCAGCAGCTTAGCCGGGGATTCACCCCTCCACTTT	CASSLAGDSPLHF
NA	NA	TRBV2	TRBJ2-2	TGTGCCAGCAGTGAGGAGGTTTCGAACACCGGGGAGCTGTTTTTT	CASSEEVSNTGELFF
NA	NA	TRBV10-3	TRBJ2-3	TGTGCCATCAGGGAAACAGAGGCCCTGGGGACAGATACGCAGTATTTT	CAIRETEALGTDTQYF
NA	NA	TRBV9	TRBJ1-1	TGTGCCAGCAGCCCCAAAGACAGGAACACTGAAGCTTTCTTT	CASSPKDRNTEAFF
NA	NA	TRBV6-1	TRBJ1-1	TGTGCCAGCAAGACAGCGATGAACACTGAAGCTTTCTTT	CASKTAMNTEAFF
TRBD1	NA	TRBV7-9	TRBJ1-2	TGTGCCAGCAGACCCGGACAGGGTCTGGGCTATGGCTACACCTTC	CASRPGQGLGYGYTF
NA	NA	TRBV11-1	TRBJ2-7	TGTGCCAGCAGCAGGGACCTCCGCTACGAGCAGTACTTC	CASSRDLRYEQYF